This T cell receptor (beta chain) stems from a study of blood T cells in healthy people across ages. It was with a sample-barcoded 5' primer and a J-beta primer mix that a second PCR of about 7 to 12 cycles was run. MiXCR, applied by TCRdb to the 5' RACE reads, yields one record per CDR3 protein. The sample yields some 900,000 distinct CDR3 sequences, around 48% seen once. The sequenced sample consisted of blood. The TCR comes from a man aged 25-40 years in good health.

The CDR3 sequence is CATSEGSIQTQYF. The CDR3 DNA is TGTGCCACCAGTGAAGGCAGTATACAGACCCAGTACTTC. The rearrangement uses TRBV24-1 and TRBJ2-5; D gene uncertain. Germline V CDR1 and CDR2: KGHDR, SFDVKD. The V end lost 4 bases, the J end lost 6 bases, and 11 bases lay between the germline ends. The CDR3 has 13 residues.